This T cell receptor (beta chain) was observed in a study of blood T cell repertoires in COVID-19. Study-wide context: The origin of the acute and convalescent COVID-19 samples was the United States, Italy and Spain. The cDNA or gDNA used as material had been derived from T cells, B-cell-depleted T cells, or PBMCs.

Trimming cost V 1 base and J 5 bases, with 5 bases left between them. Germline V CDR1 and CDR2: SGHNT, YENEEA. The CDR3 sequence is 13 residues long. In the authors' methods: Reference gene primer amplification gave estimated nucleated cell counts. The repertoire was sequenced with immunoSEQ multiplex PCR; TCRdb's copy has only in-frame clones and lacks some. V, J and clone size reflect that table, while D and trimming were determined from the DNA. The data hold roughly 200,000 clones, with less than 85% observed a single time. The TCR sequence derives from a man in his forties or fifties who had recovered from COVID-19. The sequencing sample was made of peripheral blood. The chain combines TRBV11-3 with TRBJ2-2; the D is unclear. The CDR3 DNA reads as TGTGCCAGCAGCTTAGTCTTAACCGGGGAGCTGTTTTTT. Its protein product is CASSLVLTGELFF.